A selection of T cell receptor beta chains follows, all from one sample in a study of cytomegalovirus exposure and HLA in healthy donors. This table comes from immunoSEQ multiplex PCR, and its TCRdb copy is limited to in-frame clones, with some not included. The profile covers 160,000 or so clones, with 70% to 80% appearing a single time and approximately 2.3% taken by the ten largest. The specimen was PBMCs. The receptors stem from a man in his forties or fifties in good health and CMV-seronegative. The conserved cysteine and the conserved F or W are not part of the CDR3 here. D genes are given only for firm matches. Clone size is stated in some rows and not others, as once, few, many or a class when expanded.

d_call clone_size v_call cdr3_aa
TRBD1 . TRBV19 ASSIALGTGQPQH
. few TRBV11-2 ASSLLRETQY
. . TRBV7-9 ASSRTGGHQETQY
TRBD2 few TRBV5-1 ASSPPGLAGHHEQY
. . TRBV4-3 ASSQDSDRGWTQY
. . TRBV19 ASSNEGNSPLH
. . TRBV14 ASSPSKLRGLLQTQY
TRBD2 . TRBV4-2 ASSQDPGGGRSTDTQY
. . TRBV19 ASSPAGISRNTIY
TRBD2 . TRBV5-4 ASSLASLAGAEQF
TRBD2 . TRBV6-6 ASSSTGLAGVEQF
. . TRBV14 ASSQVRGDTEAF
. . TRBV19 ASSIDRTYPPSYT
. . TRBV15 ATSRDRRSQETQY